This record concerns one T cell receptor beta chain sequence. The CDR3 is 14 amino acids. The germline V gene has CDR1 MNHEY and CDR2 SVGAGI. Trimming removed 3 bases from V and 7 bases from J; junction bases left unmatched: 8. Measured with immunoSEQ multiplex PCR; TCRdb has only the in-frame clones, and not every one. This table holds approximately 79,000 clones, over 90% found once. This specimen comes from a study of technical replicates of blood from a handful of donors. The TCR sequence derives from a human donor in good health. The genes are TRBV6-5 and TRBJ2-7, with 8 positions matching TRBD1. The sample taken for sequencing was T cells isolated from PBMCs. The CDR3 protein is CASSYQTGGREQYF. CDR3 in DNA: TGTGCCAGCAGTTATCAAACAGGGGGACGGGAGCAGTACTTC.